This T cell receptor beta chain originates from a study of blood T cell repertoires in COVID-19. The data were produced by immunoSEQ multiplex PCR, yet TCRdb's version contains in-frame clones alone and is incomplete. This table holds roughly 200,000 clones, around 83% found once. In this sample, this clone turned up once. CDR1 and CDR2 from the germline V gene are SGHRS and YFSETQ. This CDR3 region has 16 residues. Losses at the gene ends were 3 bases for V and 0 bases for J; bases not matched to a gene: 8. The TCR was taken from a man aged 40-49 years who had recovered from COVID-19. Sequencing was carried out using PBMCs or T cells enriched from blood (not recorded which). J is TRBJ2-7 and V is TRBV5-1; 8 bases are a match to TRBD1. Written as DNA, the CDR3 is TGCGCCAGCAGCTATGGGGATACAGGGGGCTCCTACGAGCAGTACTTC. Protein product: CASSYGDTGGSYEQYF.